A selection of T cell receptor beta chains follows, all from one sample in a study of blood T cell repertoires in COVID-19. Profiled with immunoSEQ multiplex PCR; TCRdb holds only in-frame clones, not every one. The repertoire holds about 210,000 clones, with around 84% as singletons. Material for sequencing was peripheral blood. The source of these receptors is a human donor in a cohort sampled during active COVID-19. Both conserved end residues are part of each CDR3. Fields, in order: J gene, clone size, CDR3 length, V gene, D gene, CDR3 protein, CDR3 DNA. The D gene is left open where the match is weak. Size values are once, few and many counts, or a class for expanded clones, and some rows have none.

>TRBJ2-3|once|16|TRBV3-1/TRBV3-2|TRBD1
CASSQVATGGTDTQYF
TGTGCCAGCAGCCAAGTGGCAACAGGGGGCACAGATACGCAGTATTTT
>TRBJ2-5|.|14|TRBV29-1|TRBD1
CSATRTGIGETQYF
TGCAGCGCGACCCGGACAGGGATTGGAGAGACCCAGTACTTC
>TRBJ1-5|.|15|TRBV27|.
CASSYGGRSNQPQHF
TGTGCCAGCAGTTACGGAGGCAGAAGCAATCAGCCCCAGCATTTT
>TRBJ1-1|.|13|TRBV2|.
CASSGALNTEAFF
TGTGCCAGCAGTGGGGCCTTGAACACTGAAGCTTTCTTT
>TRBJ2-3|.|16|TRBV30|TRBD1
CASNPKDRQYTDTQYF
TGTGCCTCCAACCCCAAGGACAGGCAGTACACAGATACGCAGTATTTT
>TRBJ1-1|.|14|TRBV6-5|TRBD1
CASSSTGANTEAFF
TGTGCCAGCAGTTCGACAGGGGCGAACACTGAAGCTTTCTTT
>TRBJ2-2|.|17|TRBV14|.
CASSQWPGGRGTGELFF
TGTGCCAGCAGCCAGTGGCCGGGGGGCCGGGGCACCGGGGAGCTGTTTTTT
>TRBJ1-3|many|13|TRBV5-6|.
CASSKDRGNTIYF
TGTGCCAGCAGCAAGGACAGAGGAAACACCATATATTTT
>TRBJ1-2|.|15|TRBV27|.
CASRNSGPRGYGYTF
TGTGCCAGCAGAAACTCGGGGCCCCGGGGGTATGGCTACACCTTC
>TRBJ2-2|.|16|TRBV7-2|.
CASSPHELANTGELFF
TGTGCCAGCAGCCCTCATGAGCTCGCGAACACCGGGGAGCTGTTTTTT
>TRBJ1-1|many|13|TRBV6-4|.
CASRERENTEAFF
TGTGCCAGCCGAGAGAGGGAAAACACTGAAGCTTTCTTT
>TRBJ2-7|.|13|TRBV29-1|TRBD2
CSVTSGGGYEQYF
TGCAGCGTGACTAGCGGGGGGGGCTACGAGCAGTACTTC
>TRBJ1-5|.|14|TRBV10-3|.
CAIREHGGNQPQHF
TGTGCCATCAGGGAACACGGAGGCAATCAGCCCCAGCATTTT
>TRBJ2-1|.|15|TRBV6-5|.
CASSLREFTYNEQFF
TGTGCCAGCAGCCTCCGGGAGTTCACTTACAATGAGCAGTTCTTC
>TRBJ2-3|.|16|TRBV5-1|TRBD2
CASSRGLAGVADTQYF
TGCGCCAGCAGCAGGGGACTAGCGGGAGTCGCAGATACGCAGTATTTT
>TRBJ1-5|once|15|TRBV6-2/TRBV6-3|.
CASSYSFRGYQPQHF
TGTGCCAGCAGTTACTCGTTTCGAGGGTATCAGCCCCAGCATTTT
>TRBJ2-1|once|14|TRBV24-1|TRBD2
CATILKVAGSLEFF
TGTGCCACCATATTAAAGGTAGCGGGAAGTTTGGAGTTCTTC
>TRBJ1-6|.|15|TRBV19|.
CASRQDDAGYSPLHF
TGTGCCAGTAGGCAGGACGATGCAGGGTATTCACCCCTCCACTTT
>TRBJ1-5|many|13|TRBV7-9|.
CASTLAAEGPQHF
TGTGCCAGCACTCTGGCGGCCGAGGGTCCCCAGCATTTT
>TRBJ1-4|few|15|TRBV5-4|TRBD1
CASSLSTGGGEKLFF
TGTGCCAGCAGCTTGAGTACAGGGGGAGGGGAAAAACTGTTTTTT
>TRBJ2-1|.|15|TRBV19|.
CASSIFGQLRREQFF
TGTGCCAGTAGTATTTTTGGACAGTTGAGACGTGAGCAGTTCTTC
>TRBJ1-2|.|15|TRBV15|.
CATSKQAKANYGYTF
TGTGCCACCAGCAAACAGGCGAAAGCTAACTATGGCTACACCTTC
>TRBJ1-5|many|14|TRBV2|.
CASSEHWGGQPQHF
TGTGCCAGCAGTGAACACTGGGGGGGTCAGCCCCAGCATTTT
>TRBJ2-7|few|14|TRBV28|.
CATNRVGGTHEQYF
TGTGCCACCAACAGGGTGGGGGGGACCCACGAGCAGTACTTC
>TRBJ2-2|.|17|TRBV28|TRBD1
CASSIVGSNRGLSELFF
TGTGCCAGCAGCATTGTAGGATCGAACAGGGGGCTATCGGAGCTGTTTTTT
>TRBJ2-1|.|17|TRBV4-1|.
CASSLEYPQGSYNEQFF
TGCGCCAGCAGCCTCGAATACCCGCAGGGGTCCTACAATGAGCAGTTCTTC
>TRBJ2-7|.|15|TRBV6-2/TRBV6-3|.
CASSYSSGRSNEQYF
TGTGCCAGCAGTTACTCAAGCGGGCGATCCAACGAGCAGTACTTC
>TRBJ1-3|.|16|TRBV4-3|.
CASSQDLTDSGNTIYF
TGCGCCAGCAGCCAAGATCTGACAGACTCTGGAAACACCATATATTTT
>TRBJ2-1|few|12|TRBV5-1|.
CASSYRGNEQFF
TGCGCCAGCAGCTACCGCGGGAATGAGCAGTTCTTC
>TRBJ2-7|.|14|TRBV6-5|TRBD2
CASSFSPGTSGTYF
TGTGCCAGCAGCTTCTCCCCCGGGACTAGCGGGACTTACTTC
>TRBJ1-5|.|14|TRBV18|.
CASSPWTGDQPQHF
TGTGCCAGCTCACCTTGGACTGGTGATCAGCCCCAGCATTTT
>TRBJ2-1|.|16|TRBV7-3|.
CASSLLPESSYNEQFF
TGTGCCAGCAGCTTGCTCCCGGAGAGCTCCTACAATGAGCAGTTCTTC
>TRBJ2-3|.|12|TRBV11-2|.
CASSSNSDTQYF
TGTGCCAGCAGCTCTAACTCAGATACGCAGTATTTT
>TRBJ2-7|.|14|TRBV7-2|.
CASSLGLVEHEQYF
TGTGCCAGCAGCTTAGGACTAGTAGAGCACGAGCAGTACTTC
>TRBJ1-5|.|15|TRBV28|TRBD1
CATTQDRVSNQPQHF
TGTGCCACCACTCAGGACAGGGTGAGCAATCAGCCCCAGCATTTT
>TRBJ1-3|.|14|TRBV6-5|.
CASSLDSTGNTIYF
TGTGCCAGCAGTCTGGACAGTACTGGAAACACCATATATTTT
>TRBJ1-5|.|15|TRBV7-2|TRBD1
CASSFAPGGGQPQHF
TGTGCCAGCAGCTTCGCCCCAGGGGGAGGCCAGCCCCAGCATTTT
>TRBJ1-3|few|16|TRBV19|TRBD1
CASSLTGTESGNTIYF
TGTGCCAGTAGTCTTACCGGGACAGAGTCTGGAAACACCATATATTTT
>TRBJ2-4|.|15|TRBV7-9|TRBD2
CASSLAGGAKNIQYF
TGTGCCAGCAGCCTAGCGGGAGGCGCCAAAAACATTCAGTACTTC
>TRBJ2-5|once|13|TRBV6-5|.
CASTEDNQETQYF
TGTGCCAGCACCGAGGACAACCAAGAGACCCAGTACTTC
>TRBJ1-2|.|18|TRBV7-9|.
CASSFSTRGAGIVGSYTF
TGTGCCAGCAGCTTCAGTACAAGGGGCGCGGGGATAGTGGGGAGCTACACCTTC
>TRBJ1-4|.|15|TRBV28|.
CASSLVGQIDEKLFF
TGTGCCAGCAGTTTAGTTGGGCAGATTGATGAAAAACTGTTTTTT
>TRBJ2-2|few|16|TRBV4-1|TRBD2
CASSQGLAENTGELFF
TGCGCCAGCAGCCAGGGACTAGCGGAGAACACCGGGGAGCTGTTTTTT